This T cell receptor beta chain appears in the sequencing data of a study of PD-1 blockade in classical Hodgkin lymphoma. Study observations and caveats: A reduction in baseline TCR diversity was reportedly seen in newly diagnosed patients relative to healthy donors.

Profiled with immunoSEQ multiplex PCR; TCRdb holds only in-frame clones, not every one. The sample holds roughly 27,000 clones, more than 70% seen once. With respect to this clone: Its antigen is still unknown.

The CDR3 has 13 amino acids. The germline V gene has CDR1 SGHRS and CDR2 YFSETQ. The V gene lost 4 bases and the J gene lost 6 bases, with 14 bases spanning the gap. Time point described: newly diagnosed, previously untreated cHL patient sample. It was by magnetic negative selection that CD4+ T cells were purified from thawed PBMCs. This clonotype originated in a human donor with classical Hodgkin lymphoma. Sequencing input: CD4+ T cells from blood. The chain joins TRBV5-1 to TRBJ2-7; D is possibly TRBD1 (6 bases). The CDR3 nucleotides read TGCGCCAGCAGCCTCCGGGACACCACCGAGCAGTACTTC. The encoded protein is CASSLRDTTEQYF.